This T cell receptor (beta chain) came from a study of blood T cell repertoires in COVID-19. This CDR3 comprises 14 residues. CDR1 and CDR2 (germline): SGHVS, FQNEAQ. The V gene lost 5 bases and the J gene lost 2 bases, with 12 bases spanning the gap. As processed by the authors: Amplifying reference gene primers gave estimates of nucleated cell counts. Clones were read by immunoSEQ multiplex PCR, and TCRdb kept only the in-frame ones, dropping some. The V and J calls and clone size are taken from that table; D and trimming were inferred from the DNA. The table lists 77,000 or so clones, roughly 90% of them singletons.

The chain is built from TRBV7-8 and TRBJ2-5; D gene ambiguous. Sequenced sample: peripheral blood. The source is a man aged 45-65 years with active COVID-19. The CDR3 region is CASSQARQQETQYF. As DNA, the CDR3 is TGTGCCAGCAGCCAGGCCAGGCAGCAAGAGACCCAGTACTTC.